This TCR beta chain stems from a study of T cells in Graves' hyperthyroidism and ophthalmopathy. This clonotype was counted at least ten times. Its antigen is not known. Using RNA transcripts as the source, TCR beta CDR3 regions were amplified. The HTBI primer set drove a first-round RT-PCR of the TCR CDR3. TCRdb called the multiplex PCR reads again in MiXCR, with one record for every CDR3 protein. The sample has about 560,000 distinct CDR3 sequences; 16% are singletons. The patients, who ranged from 18 to 65 in age, presented with newly diagnosed hyperthyroidism lasting under 2 months. Patients having uncontrolled infection, another autoimmune disease, pregnancy or lactation were not included. Germline V gene lookup returns CDR1 SQVTM and CDR2 ANQGSEA. Trimming took off 6 bases at V and 0 bases at J, with 11 bases between the two ends. The CDR3 totals 13 residues. Study-wide points: Model predictions of ophthalmopathy came a median roughly 6.7 months before onset.

The genes are TRBV29-1 and TRBJ1-1; D possibly corresponds to TRBD1 (5 bases). The receptor was isolated from a young woman with Graves' hyperthyroidism. The sequencing input was blood. CDR3 region: CSVGTSVNTEAFF. In DNA, the CDR3 is TGCAGCGTAGGGACGAGCGTGAACACTGAAGCTTTCTTT.